This T cell receptor (beta chain) was retrieved from a study of cytomegalovirus exposure and HLA in healthy donors. CDR1 and CDR2 (germline): SQVTM, ANQGSEA. The CDR3 loop spans 13 amino acids. V lost 3 bases and J lost 1, with 9 bases in between. A single count supports this clone. Other nucleotide sequences in the sample specify the same CDR3. PCR used 60 Vbeta primers and 13 Jbeta primers. Only in-frame clones appear in the TCRdb table, and some are missing; sequencing was by immunoSEQ multiplex PCR. Altogether approximately 180,000 clones are present, 81% being singletons, with the ten largest covering 1.5% to 2%.

V gene TRBV29-1 combines with J gene TRBJ1-2, with D perhaps matching TRBD1 (6 bases). Source material: PBMCs. The source of this sequence is a man between 18 and 29 years old in good health and CMV-seronegative. The chain's CDR3 is CSVDTGFNYGYTF. The CDR3 coding sequence is TGCAGCGTTGATACAGGGTTTAACTATGGCTACACCTTC.